This T cell receptor (beta chain) was observed in a study of blood T cell repertoires in COVID-19. As for the study in general: COVID-19 samples, acute and convalescent, were from the United States, Italy and Spain.

The CDR3 consists of 13 residues. Germline CDR1 SNHLY, CDR2 FYNNEI. Losses at the gene ends were 6 bases for V and 6 bases for J; bases not matched to a gene: 6. Here immunoSEQ multiplex PCR was the method, and the copy in TCRdb shows in-frame clones only, minus some. This sample has about 280,000 clones, with around 90% found just once. The gene calls are TRBV2 and TRBJ2-7; 9 nucleotides align to TRBD1. The sequence derives from a middle-aged woman who had recovered from COVID-19. Sequenced: peripheral blood. CDR3 sequence (DNA): TGTGCCAGCAGCCTGGGACAGGGTATCGAGCAGTACTTC. It translates to CASSLGQGIEQYF.